These 13 T cell receptor beta chains were sequenced from one sample in a study of blood T cell repertoires in COVID-19. Here immunoSEQ multiplex PCR was the method, and the copy in TCRdb shows in-frame clones only, minus some. In the table there are 95,000 to 120,000 clones, more than 65% of which are singletons. Sequenced: peripheral blood. The receptors here all came from a man aged 50-59 years with acute or convalescent COVID-19.

The chain uses TRBV29-1 and TRBJ1-2; D is perhaps TRBD1 (5 bases). The V gene lost 4 bases and the J gene lost 4 bases, with 7 bases spanning the gap. The CDR3 consists of 11 residues. Germline V gene data show CDR1 as SQVTM and CDR2 as ANQGSEA. CDR3 coding DNA: TGCAGCGTTGCGACAGCCTATGGCTACACCTTC. It translates to CSVATAYGYTF.

The chain links TRBV12-3 or TRBV12-4 to TRBJ1-2; D is undetermined. The CDR3 is 12 residues long. V lost 3 bases to trimming and J lost 8 bases, with 10 bases between them. The CDR3 bases are TGTGCCAGCAGTTTGGGAGAAAAGGGCTACACCTTC. Translating it yields CASSLGEKGYTF.

This clone was detected a few times. The CDR3 is CASPILGTGSTEAFF. Here the CDR3 DNA reads TGTGCCAGTCCAATCCTCGGGACAGGGAGCACTGAAGCTTTCTTT. The J gene is TRBJ1-1, the V gene TRBV5-8, with 9 bases aligning to TRBD1. The CDR3 spans 15 residues. Trimming removed 8 bases from V and 4 bases from J; junction bases left unmatched: 12. Per germline, CDR1 SGHTS and CDR2 YDEGEE.

The chain carries TRBV29-1 and TRBJ1-1; 7 bases agree with TRBD1. There are 14 residues in the CDR3. Germline trimming cut 5 bases from V and 2 bases from J; bases unmatched to any gene: 8. CDR1 and CDR2 (germline): SQVTM, ANQGSEA. This CDR3 reads CSVLRDSSNTEAFF. The CDR3, as DNA: TGCAGCGTTTTGAGGGACAGTAGTAACACTGAAGCTTTCTTT.

V is TRBV9 and J is TRBJ2-7, with D possibly matching TRBD1 (5 bases). Germline V lookup: CDR1 SGDLS, CDR2 YYNGEE. Trimming took 0 bases from V and 2 from J, leaving 9 bases between them. This CDR3 spans 14 amino acids. The CDR3 sequence: CASSVEVGPYEQYF. For the CDR3, the DNA is TGTGCCAGCAGCGTAGAAGTGGGGCCCTACGAGCAGTACTTC.

The V call is TRBV10-3, the J call TRBJ2-2; possibly TRBD1 for D (6 bases). Trimming stripped 10 bases from V and 3 bases from J, with 6 bases between. Germline CDR1 reads ENHRY; CDR2 reads SYGVKD. The CDR3 covers 11 residues. Here the CDR3 DNA reads TGTGCCACAGGGGACACCGGGGAGCTGTTTTTT. This sequence encodes CATGDTGELFF.

This clone was counted ten times or more. J is TRBJ1-3 and V is TRBV10-3; possibly TRBD1 for D (6 bases). The CDR3 is 15 residues long. Trimming took 5 bases from V and 2 from J, leaving 13 bases between them. The germline gives CDR1 ENHRY, CDR2 SYGVKD. CDR3 region: CAISPGRTAGNTIYF. The CDR3 DNA sequence: TGTGCCATCAGTCCCGGGAGGACAGCTGGAAACACCATATATTTT.

The chain couples TRBV28 to TRBJ1-1, with 11 bases that match TRBD1. The CDR3 sequence is 12 residues long. Trimming cost V 10 bases and J 8 bases; bases outside gene matches: 6. Germline V gene data show CDR1 as MDHEN and CDR2 as SYDVKM. This chain's CDR3 is CATWTGGMEAFF. The CDR3 region has the DNA TGTGCCACCTGGACAGGGGGCATGGAAGCTTTCTTT.

The rearrangement links TRBV11-3 to TRBJ2-3; D unresolved. Trimming removed 1 base at V and 2 bases at J, with 10 bases between. The length of the CDR3 is 15 residues. Germline loops: CDR1 SGHNT, CDR2 YENEEA. CDR3 in amino acids: CASSLGAEFTDTQYF. The CDR3 region has the DNA TGTGCCAGCAGCTTAGGGGCAGAATTCACAGATACGCAGTATTTT.

The chain employs TRBV12-3 or TRBV12-4 and TRBJ1-5; D remains ambiguous. With 3 bases removed from V and 3 bases from J, the gap between germline ends came to 6 bases. This CDR3 spans 13 amino acids. This CDR3 is CASSFSINQPQHF. The DNA of the CDR3 is TGTGCCAGCAGTTTTAGCATCAATCAGCCCCAGCATTTT.

The rearrangement links TRBV7-9 to TRBJ2-2, with 7 bases identical to TRBD1. The CDR3 sequence is 17 residues long. Germline values: CDR1 SEHNR, CDR2 FQNEAQ (reference sequence). J was trimmed by 4 bases and V by 5 bases; bases with no gene match: 13. The CDR3 sequence: CASSENDRVGGTGELFF. CDR3 DNA sequence: TGTGCCAGCAGCGAGAATGACAGGGTCGGCGGCACCGGGGAGCTGTTTTTT.

This chain links TRBV6-6 with TRBJ2-7, with D maybe TRBD2 (6 bases). Germline V gives CDR1 MNHNY, CDR2 SVGAGI (reference sequence). This CDR3 comprises 15 residues. V lost 0 bases, J lost 3 bases, and 12 bases lay in between. CDR3 sequence reads: CASSYSGDGGYEQYV. The CDR3, as DNA: TGTGCCAGCAGTTACTCGGGTGACGGGGGCTACGAGCAGTACGTC.

This clone was observed once. The chain employs TRBV5-8 and TRBJ2-1; TRBD1 matches 10 bases. This CDR3 contains 15 residues. Trimming removed 0 bases from V and 4 bases from J; junction bases left unmatched: 1. CDR1 is SGHTS, CDR2 YDEGEE, per germline. This chain's CDR3 is CASSLGTGGYNEQFF. The CDR3 nucleotides read TGTGCCAGCAGCTTGGGGACAGGGGGTTACAATGAGCAGTTCTTC.